This T cell receptor (beta chain) is from a study of blood T cell repertoires in COVID-19 (dated by TCRdb to about 2020). Some background on the complete study: Samples from collaborators originated in the United States, Italy and Spain and spanned both the acute and convalescent phases of COVID-19. The material from the prospective study consisted of cDNA or gDNA derived from T cells, B-cell-depleted T cells, or PBMCs. Deeply sampled blood TCRbeta repertoires from subjects exposed to, actively infected with, or recovered from COVID-19 were included in the dataset. A freely available public database, intended as a resource for researchers studying the immune response to SARS-CoV-2, is where the repertoires were released. Samples were obtained from the ongoing ImmuneRACE study (first 160 participants) and from approximately 1,200 subjects provided by 6 global collaborators. Sample metadata almost always included a de-identified subject ID, COVID-19 status, age in years and sex. Where available, HLA class I and class II types were obtained from metadata supplied by the sample provider rather than from assay-based typing. Findings and caveats that apply to the study as a whole: The amount of clinical and demographic metadata varied by source and participant and was provided uncurated.

Notes on this clone: This receptor's antigen is unknown. No clone much larger than this one lies a single base away; base qualities are absent.

V loses 0 bases of germline sequence and J loses 2 bases, and the interval between the two ends is 14 bases. Sequences LNHDA (CDR1) and SQIVND (CDR2) are obtained from the germline V gene (reference sequence). CDR3 length: 16 amino acids, cysteine to phenylalanine. Just the 48-base CDR3 DNA is kept, in frame starting at base 1. Enrolling through a virtual design, the prospective study's participants ranged in age from about 18 to 89 years and lived across 20 to 30 United States geographic areas. Cohort assignment in the prospective study relied on participant-reported clinical history from a screening survey and a study questionnaire. ImmuneRACE Cohort 3 recovered participants were defined by two consecutive negative NP/OP PCR tests, healthcare professional clearance, or symptom resolution. Each participant in the prospective study had whole blood, serum and a nasopharyngeal or oropharyngeal swab collected by mobile phlebotomists. Over an approximately 2-month period, participants in the prospective study had the option of providing additional blood draws and questionnaires. Before DNA extraction, prospective study blood samples were shipped either frozen or at room temperature.

The immunoSEQ Assay, a bias-controlled multiplex PCR, was used to amplify TCRbeta CDR3 regions from genomic DNA. Concerning the study's data processing: Nucleated cell counts per sample were estimated from amplification of reference gene primers within the assay. Sequence reads were collapsed and filtered to measure the absolute abundance of every unique TCRbeta CDR3 rearrangement. For each sample, productive Simpson clonality was calculated by taking the square root of Simpson's diversity index across productive rearrangements. TCRdb limited this immuneACCESS table to in-frame rearrangements with V and J called. A share of clones is missing; checked studies link under half to unresolved V genes, and the rest is unexplained. That table is the source of V, J and clone size, and D and trimming were worked out from the DNA. A total of approximately 270,000 clones appear in this sample, around 85% of them only once. Around 2% of the sample lies in the top ten.

The rearranged segments are TRBV19 and TRBJ2-7; the D gene is perhaps TRBD2, on 6 matching bases. Sequenced: PBMCs or T cells enriched from blood (not recorded which). The clonotype comes from a woman aged 50 to 60 who had recovered from COVID-19. The sequenced DNA: TGTGCCAGTAGTATAGATCTGGAGACTAGGGCCTACGAGCAGTACTTC. This encodes CASSIDLETRAYEQYF.